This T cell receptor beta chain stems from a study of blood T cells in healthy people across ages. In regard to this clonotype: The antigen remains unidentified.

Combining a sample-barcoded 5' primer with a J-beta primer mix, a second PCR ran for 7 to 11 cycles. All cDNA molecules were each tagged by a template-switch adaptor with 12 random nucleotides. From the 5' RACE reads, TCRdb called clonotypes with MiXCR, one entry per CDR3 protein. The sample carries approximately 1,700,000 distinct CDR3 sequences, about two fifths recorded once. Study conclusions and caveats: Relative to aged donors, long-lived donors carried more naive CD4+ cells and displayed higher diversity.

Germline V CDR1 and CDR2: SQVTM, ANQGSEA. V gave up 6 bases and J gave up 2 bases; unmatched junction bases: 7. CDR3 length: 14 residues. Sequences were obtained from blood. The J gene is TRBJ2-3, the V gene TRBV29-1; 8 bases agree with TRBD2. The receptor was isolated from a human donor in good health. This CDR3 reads CSVQTSEDTDTQYF. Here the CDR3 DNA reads TGCAGCGTGCAGACTAGCGAAGACACAGATACGCAGTATTTT.